This T cell receptor (beta chain) was documented in a study of technical replicates of blood from a handful of donors. CDR3 length: 14 amino acids. CDR1 and CDR2 from the germline V gene are SQVTM and ANQGSEA. The V gene end was trimmed by 4 bases and the J gene end by 5 bases; junction bases not matched to a gene: 8. Libraries were prepared by immunoSEQ multiplex PCR; TCRdb keeps only in-frame clonotypes and omits some of them. The sample has over 65,000 clones, over 85% seen once; the top ten hold 0.2% to 0.3%. The clonotype originates from a human donor in good health. Input material: T cells isolated from PBMCs. The V gene is TRBV29-1, the J gene TRBJ2-3, with 8 bases fitting TRBD2. DNA for the CDR3: TGCAGCGTTGTTCGCGGGGGGAAAGGAGATACGCAGTATTTT. Translation gives CSVVRGGKGDTQYF.